A single sample gave rise to the 20 T cell receptor beta chains below, sequenced in a study of blood T cells in healthy people across ages. Next came a second PCR, run for about 7 to 12 cycles, which used a sample-barcoded 5' primer along with a J-beta primer mix. TCRdb redid the calling of the 5' RACE reads with MiXCR, one entry per CDR3 protein. This table holds 350,000 to 450,000 distinct CDR3 sequences, 45% to 65% found once. The sequenced sample was blood. The receptor set was obtained from a man aged 55-75 years in good health.

Comments on this clonotype: Germline is not matched at one junction end, which may reflect a read error. The V call is TRBV12-3 or TRBV12-4, the J call TRBJ2-3, with 7 positions matching TRBD1. The CDR3 runs to 14 residues. CDR3 sequence (DNA): TGTGCCAGCAGCCGCAGAGCTGGGACAGATGCGCAGTATTTT. Encoded protein: CASSRRAGTDAQYF.

With respect to this clonotype: A much larger clone differs by one base, so this may be a read error. The chain links TRBV6-4 to TRBJ2-1; TRBD2 aligns across 7 bases. Per germline, CDR1 MRHNA and CDR2 SNTAGT. Trimming at V came to 5 bases and at J to 5 bases, leaving 9 bases not matched to a gene. The CDR3 covers 15 residues. CDR3 bases: TGTGCCAGCAGTCCACTAGCGAGGGCCGACAATGAGCAGTTCTTC. Amino acids: CASSPLARADNEQFF.

The chain employs TRBV5-1 and TRBJ2-4; perhaps TRBD2 as D (5 bases). V lost 0 bases to trimming and J lost 13 bases, with 17 bases between them. The germline V gene encodes CDR1 SGHRS and CDR2 YFSETQ. This CDR3 is 14 amino acids long. CDR3 sequence: CASSLGTTYGEQYF. CDR3 DNA sequence: TGCGCCAGCAGCTTGGGTACCACCTATGGGGAGCAGTACTTC.

This clonotype has just a few counts. The CDR3 sequence is CASSADRGSETQYF. In DNA, the CDR3 is TGTGCCAGCAGTGCCGACAGGGGATCGGAGACCCAGTACTTC. J is TRBJ2-5 and V is TRBV6-6, with 8 positions matching TRBD1. CDR1 and CDR2 from the germline V gene are MNHNY and SVGAGI (reference sequence). This CDR3 contains 14 residues. V lost 5 bases and J lost 5; bases outside the gene matches: 7.

This clonotype was seen a handful of times. The genes are TRBV6-6 and TRBJ1-2, with D possibly matching TRBD1 (6 bases). From germline, CDR1 is MNHNY and CDR2 SVGAGI (reference sequence). With 5 bases removed from V and 13 bases from J, the gap between germline ends came to 20 bases. This CDR3 spans 13 amino acids. CDR3 nucleotide sequence: TGTGCCAGCAGTCCCCAGGGGCCTCGGGAGAGCACCTTC. Its translation is CASSPQGPRESTF.

This clonotype was seen ten or more times. The chain has TRBV7-2 and TRBJ2-1; 12 bases line up with TRBD2. V was pared by 3 bases and J by 6 bases, with 3 bases of the junction left unmatched. The CDR3 is 15 residues long. The germline gives CDR1 SGHTA, CDR2 FQGNSA. The DNA for the CDR3 is TGTGCCAGCAGCTTCCGGACTAGCGGGACCAATGAGCAGTTCTTC. This encodes CASSFRTSGTNEQFF.

This chain links TRBV5-4 with TRBJ2-7; D is unresolved. V was clipped by 0 bases and J by 1 base, with 11 bases between them. CDR3 size: 15 residues. Germline V lookup: CDR1 SGHNT, CDR2 YYREEE (reference sequence). The CDR3 DNA reads as TGTGCCAGCAGCTTGGGGTGTGACGTGTCCTACGAGCAGTACTTC. This codes for CASSLGCDVSYEQYF.

CDR3 loop: CASSTAGSPSYEQYF. The CDR3 DNA is TGTGCCAGCAGTACAGCGGGCTCTCCCTCCTACGAGCAGTACTTC. The chain joins TRBV7-2 to TRBJ2-7; maybe TRBD2 (6 bases). Germline CDR1 reads SGHTA; CDR2 reads FQGNSA. The CDR3 length is 15 residues. Trimming took 6 bases from V and 0 from J, leaving 15 bases between them.

This clonotype has more than one count but fewer than ten. The J gene is TRBJ2-3, the V gene TRBV4-2; D is unresolved. The CDR3 covers 12 residues. Germline V gene lookup returns CDR1 LGHNA and CDR2 YNFKEQ. The ends were cut back, 0 bases at V and 6 bases at J, with 4 bases in the middle. The CDR3 reads CASSQDLDTQYF. The CDR3 bases are TGTGCCAGCAGCCAAGATTTGGATACGCAGTATTTT.

This clonotype was counted only a few times. The chain is built from TRBV6-4 and TRBJ1-2; unclear D gene. CDR1 and CDR2 from the germline V gene are MRHNA and SNTAGT. V was trimmed by 0 bases and J by 4 bases, leaving 12 bases between them. The CDR3 covers 15 residues. The CDR3 loop reads CASSDSGSPPYGYTF. CDR3 nucleotides: TGTGCCAGCAGTGACTCTGGCAGCCCTCCCTATGGCTACACCTTC.

In its sample, this clonotype was seen a few times. This rearrangement joins TRBV27 to TRBJ2-7; 7 bases agree with TRBD1. CDR3 length: 14 amino acids. V shed 6 bases and J 12 bases; nucleotides not matched to a gene: 17. Germline CDR1 is MNHEY and CDR2 is SMNVEV (reference sequence). CDR3 amino acids: CASRPVGTANTWYF. The CDR3 nucleotides are TGTGCCAGCAGACCCGTCGGGACAGCCAACACTTGGTACTTC.

This clonotype was seen a few times. V usage is TRBV12-3 or TRBV12-4 and J usage is TRBJ2-4, with a weak D call TRBD2 (7 bases). This CDR3 contains 17 residues. V was clipped by 4 bases and J by 3 bases, with 19 bases between them. The CDR3 region has the DNA TGTGCCAGCAGTTCGCCGACTCTGGGAGGGGGCAAAAACATTCAGTACTTC. Its protein product is CASSSPTLGGGKNIQYF.

The chain recombines TRBV29-1 with TRBJ2-4; D ambiguous. The DNA end is more similar to TRBJ2-7, so the J call may be wrong. This CDR3 comprises 13 residues. Germline assignment: CDR1 SQVTM and CDR2 ANQGSEA. The CDR3 nucleotides read TGCAGCGTCGACAAGGCCCTCTCCTACGAGCAGTACTTC. It codes for CSVDKALSYEQYF.

The chain has TRBV18 and TRBJ1-2, with D hard to call. V was cut by 2 bases and J by 8 bases, with 9 bases left in between. The CDR3 spans 12 residues. From germline, CDR1 is KGHSH and CDR2 LQKENI. The CDR3 protein is CASSPGEEGYTF. The DNA of the CDR3 is TGTGCCAGCTCACCAGGGGAGGAAGGCTACACCTTC. The full variable domain, in which reference TRBV18 and TRBJ1-2 provide the parts outside the CDR3, is NAGVMQNPRHLVRRRGQEARLRCSPMKGHSHVYWYRQLPEEGLKFMVYLQKENIIDESGMPKERFSAEFPKEGPSILRIQQVVRGDSAAYFCASSPGEEGYTFGSGTRLTVV.

This clonotype was observed once. This chain links TRBV6-5 with TRBJ1-1, with D possibly being TRBD1 (6 bases). The CDR3 runs to 16 residues. CDR1 is MNHEY, CDR2 SVGAGI, per germline. V was trimmed by 2 bases and J by 2 bases, leaving 15 bases between them. As DNA, the CDR3 is TGTGCCAGCAGTTACAGGGCCGTGGGGGGCAACACTGAAGCTTTCTTT. Protein sequence: CASSYRAVGGNTEAFF.

The V call is TRBV20-1, the J call TRBJ2-1, with 10 bases aligning to TRBD1. The germline V gene encodes CDR1 DFQATT and CDR2 SNEGSKA (reference sequence). V dropped 7 bases and J dropped 7; count of bases not matched to a gene: 10. The CDR3 has 14 residues. The CDR3 DNA sequence: TGCAGTGTTCCGGGACAGGGGAAGGGAAATGAGCAGTTCTTC. This translates into CSVPGQGKGNEQFF.

The chain joins TRBV5-1 to TRBJ2-1; TRBD1 aligns across 11 bases. The CDR3 consists of 16 residues. V dropped 1 base and J dropped 3; count of bases not matched to a gene: 3. Germline loops: CDR1 SGHRS, CDR2 YFSETQ. CDR3 DNA sequence: TGCGCCAGCAGCTTGCTGGGACAGGGGGGCTACAATGAGCAGTTCTTC. It encodes CASSLLGQGGYNEQFF. Full variable domain (missing parts from reference TRBV5-1 and TRBJ2-1): KAGVTQTPRYLIKTRGQQVTLSCSPISGHRSVSWYQQTPGQGLQFLFEYFSETQRNKGNFPGRFSGRQFSNSRSEMNVSTLELGDSALYLCASSLLGQGGYNEQFFGPGTRLTVL.

V usage is TRBV5-1 and J usage is TRBJ1-4; TRBD1 matches 7 bases. Trimming at V came to 3 bases and at J to 5 bases, leaving 7 bases not matched to a gene. Germline assignment: CDR1 SGHRS and CDR2 YFSETQ. This CDR3 spans 15 amino acids. The CDR3 DNA reads as TGCGCCAGCAGCTCATCCAGGGGGGGAAATGAAAAACTGTTTTTT. Its protein product is CASSSSRGGNEKLFF. The full variable domain, in which reference TRBV5-1 and TRBJ1-4 provide the parts outside the CDR3, is KAGVTQTPRYLIKTRGQQVTLSCSPISGHRSVSWYQQTPGQGLQFLFEYFSETQRNKGNFPGRFSGRQFSNSRSEMNVSTLELGDSALYLCASSSSRGGNEKLFFGSGTQLSVL.

The rearrangement uses TRBV28 and TRBJ2-6; D is unresolved. With 2 bases removed from V and 2 bases from J, the gap between germline ends came to 10 bases. This CDR3 has 16 amino acids. Germline lookup yields CDR1 MDHEN and CDR2 SYDVKM. CDR3 DNA sequence: TGTGCCAGCAGTTTACGGCAGCCAGCTGGGGCCAACGTCCTGACTTTC. Amino acid sequence: CASSLRQPAGANVLTF.

This clonotype occurred a few times. V gene TRBV7-9 combines with J gene TRBJ2-3, with 9 bases matching TRBD1. V shed 2 bases and J 3 bases; nucleotides not matched to a gene: 3. The CDR3 totals 15 residues. Germline lookup yields CDR1 SEHNR and CDR2 FQNEAQ (reference sequence). CDR3 bases: TGTGCCAGCAGCTTATGGACAGGGGCAACAGATACGCAGTATTTT. Protein sequence: CASSLWTGATDTQYF.